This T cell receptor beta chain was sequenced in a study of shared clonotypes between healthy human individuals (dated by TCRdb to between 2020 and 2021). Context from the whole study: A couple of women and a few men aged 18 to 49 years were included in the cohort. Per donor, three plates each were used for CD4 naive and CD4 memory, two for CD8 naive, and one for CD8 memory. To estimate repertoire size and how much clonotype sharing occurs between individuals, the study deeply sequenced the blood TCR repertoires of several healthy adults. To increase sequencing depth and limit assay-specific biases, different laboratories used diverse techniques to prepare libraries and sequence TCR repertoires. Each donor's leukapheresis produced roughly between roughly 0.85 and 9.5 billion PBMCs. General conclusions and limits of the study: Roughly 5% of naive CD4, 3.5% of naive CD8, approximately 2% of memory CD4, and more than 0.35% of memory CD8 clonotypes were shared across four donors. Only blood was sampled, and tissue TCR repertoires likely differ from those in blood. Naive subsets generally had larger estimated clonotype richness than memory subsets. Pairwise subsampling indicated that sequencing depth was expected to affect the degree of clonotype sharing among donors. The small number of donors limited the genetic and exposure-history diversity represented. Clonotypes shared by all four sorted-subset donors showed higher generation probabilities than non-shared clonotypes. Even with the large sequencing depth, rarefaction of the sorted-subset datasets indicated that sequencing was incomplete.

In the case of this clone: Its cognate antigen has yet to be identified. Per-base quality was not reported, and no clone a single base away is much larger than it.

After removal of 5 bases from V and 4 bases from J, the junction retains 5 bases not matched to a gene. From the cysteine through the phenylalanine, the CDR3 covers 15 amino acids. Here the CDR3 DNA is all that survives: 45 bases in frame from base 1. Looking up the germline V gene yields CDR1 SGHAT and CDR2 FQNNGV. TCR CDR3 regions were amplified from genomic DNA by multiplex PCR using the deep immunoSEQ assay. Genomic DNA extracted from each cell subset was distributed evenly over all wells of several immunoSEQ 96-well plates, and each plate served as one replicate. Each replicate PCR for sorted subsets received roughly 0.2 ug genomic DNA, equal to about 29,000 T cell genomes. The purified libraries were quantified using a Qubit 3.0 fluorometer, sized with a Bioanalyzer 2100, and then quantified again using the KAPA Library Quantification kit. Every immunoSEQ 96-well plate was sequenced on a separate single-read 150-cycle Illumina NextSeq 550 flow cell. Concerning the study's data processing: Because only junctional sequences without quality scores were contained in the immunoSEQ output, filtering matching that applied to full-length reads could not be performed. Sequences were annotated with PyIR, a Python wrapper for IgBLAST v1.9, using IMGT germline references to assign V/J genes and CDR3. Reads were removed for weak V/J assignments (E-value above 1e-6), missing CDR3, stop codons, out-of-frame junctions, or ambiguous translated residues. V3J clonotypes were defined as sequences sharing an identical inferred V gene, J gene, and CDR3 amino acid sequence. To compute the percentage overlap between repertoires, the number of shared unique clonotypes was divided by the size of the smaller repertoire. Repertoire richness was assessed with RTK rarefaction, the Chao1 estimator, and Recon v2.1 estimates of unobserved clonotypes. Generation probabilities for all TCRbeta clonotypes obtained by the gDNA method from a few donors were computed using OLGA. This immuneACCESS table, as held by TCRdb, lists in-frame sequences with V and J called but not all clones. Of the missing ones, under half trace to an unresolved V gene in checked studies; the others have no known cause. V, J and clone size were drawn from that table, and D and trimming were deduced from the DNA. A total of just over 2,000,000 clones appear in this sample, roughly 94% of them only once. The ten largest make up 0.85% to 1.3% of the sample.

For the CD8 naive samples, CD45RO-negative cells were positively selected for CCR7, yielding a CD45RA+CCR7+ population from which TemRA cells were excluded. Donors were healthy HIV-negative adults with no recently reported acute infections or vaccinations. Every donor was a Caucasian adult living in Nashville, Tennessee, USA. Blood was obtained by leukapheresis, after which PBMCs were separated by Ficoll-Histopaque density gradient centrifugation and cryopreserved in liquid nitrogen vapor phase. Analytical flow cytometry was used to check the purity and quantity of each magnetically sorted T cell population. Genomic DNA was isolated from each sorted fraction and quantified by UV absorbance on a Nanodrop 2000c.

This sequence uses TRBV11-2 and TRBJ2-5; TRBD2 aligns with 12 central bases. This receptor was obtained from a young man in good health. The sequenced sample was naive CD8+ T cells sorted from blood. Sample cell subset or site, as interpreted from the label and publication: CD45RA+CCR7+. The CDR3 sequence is CASSPTSGGLETQYF. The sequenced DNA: TGTGCCAGCAGCCCAACTAGCGGGGGGCTAGAGACCCAGTACTTC. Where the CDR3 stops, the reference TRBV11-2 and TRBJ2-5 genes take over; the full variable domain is EAGVAQSPRYKIIEKRQSVAFWCNPISGHATLYWYQQILGQGPKLLIQFQNNGVVDDSQLPKDRFSAERLKGVDSTLKIQPAKLEDSAVYLCASSPTSGGLETQYFGPGTRLLVL.